The 6 T cell receptor beta chains given below trace back to one sample, sequenced in a study of blood T cell repertoires in COVID-19. Method: immunoSEQ multiplex PCR; TCRdb's copy keeps in-frame clones and lacks some. The repertoire holds 150,000 to 200,000 clones, with over 80% as singletons. Source material: peripheral blood. These receptors were taken from a young woman with acute or convalescent COVID-19.

The chain couples TRBV4-1 to TRBJ2-3, with D uncertain. The germline V gene encodes CDR1 MGHRA and CDR2 YSYEKL. V lost 5 bases and J lost 5, with 8 bases in between. The CDR3 totals 12 residues. CDR3 amino acids: CASSESGDTQYF. The CDR3 DNA reads as TGCGCCAGCAGCGAGTCCGGAGATACGCAGTATTTT.

The chain recombines TRBV9 with TRBJ2-1; 7 bases are a match to TRBD2. V lost 2 bases to trimming and J lost 4 bases; unmatched junction nucleotides: 3. CDR3 length: 14 amino acids. Germline CDR1 is SGDLS and CDR2 is YYNGEE. The CDR3 loop reads CASSVSSGYNEQFF. The CDR3, as DNA: TGTGCCAGCAGCGTCTCTAGCGGTTACAATGAGCAGTTCTTC. Supplemented by reference TRBV9 and TRBJ2-1, the full variable domain reads DSGVTQTPKHLITATGQRVTLRCSPRSGDLSVYWYQQSLDQGLQFLIQYYNGEERAKGNILERFSAQQFPDLHSELNLSSLELGDSALYFCASSVSSGYNEQFFGPGTRLTVL.

For the CDR3, the DNA is TGTGCCAGCAGCCGAGGAGGGACAGCCTACGAGCAGTACTTC. Amino acid sequence: CASSRGGTAYEQYF. The genes are TRBV7-8 and TRBJ2-7; D is possibly TRBD1 (7 bases). Germline CDR1 reads SGHVS; CDR2 reads FQNEAQ. The CDR3 has 14 residues. Trimming left V 5 bases short and J 2 bases short, with 13 bases between.

This chain links TRBV4-3 with TRBJ1-1, with unresolved D. The germline V gene encodes CDR1 LGHNA and CDR2 YSLEER. V was cut by 0 bases and J by 5 bases, with 10 bases left in between. The CDR3 is made up of 14 amino acids. The CDR3 reads CASSQDHRGTEAFF. The DNA of the CDR3 is TGCGCCAGCAGCCAAGATCACCGGGGAACTGAAGCTTTCTTT.

J is TRBJ1-2 and V is TRBV19; D is ambiguous. The CDR3 covers 15 residues. V was shortened by 7 bases and J by 0 bases, with 15 bases between the two germline ends. Germline V gene lookup returns CDR1 LNHDA and CDR2 SQIVND (reference sequence). The CDR3 DNA reads TGTGCCAGTATGTTTGGAATACAGCCTAACTATGGCTACACCTTC. As protein: CASMFGIQPNYGYTF.

The V and J genes are TRBV5-4 and TRBJ2-4; 12 nucleotides align to TRBD2. V lost 0 bases, J lost 0 bases, and 4 bases stayed unmatched. From germline, CDR1 is SGHNT and CDR2 YYREEE (reference sequence). The CDR3 totals 18 residues. The CDR3 DNA reads as TGTGCCAGCAGCTTGGGGCTAGCGGGAGGGGGAGCCAAAAACATTCAGTACTTC. This translates into CASSLGLAGGGAKNIQYF.